Below, one T cell receptor beta chain is given with its context. These data belong to a study of blood T cell repertoires in COVID-19. The participants were between roughly 18 and 89 years old and came from about two dozen US areas. As processed by the authors: Amplified reference gene primers provided the basis for estimating nucleated cell counts. The protocol was immunoSEQ multiplex PCR, while the TCRdb copy is restricted to in-frame clones and leaves out a portion. For V, J and clone size, that table is used; D and trimming come from the DNA. The top ten hold under 3% of the sample, which has 250,000 to 350,000 clones, roughly 85% seen once. Germline assignment: CDR1 MDHEN and CDR2 SYDVKM. V shed 4 bases and J 1 base; nucleotides not matched to a gene: 10. CDR3 length equals 16 residues.

The clonotype was recovered from a woman aged 45-59 years who had recovered from COVID-19. The rearrangement joins TRBV28 to TRBJ2-7; 7 bases map to TRBD1. The source material was PBMCs or T cells enriched from blood (not recorded which). DNA for the CDR3: TGTGCCAGCAGTTCCCCCGACAGGGTCTCTTCCTACGAGCAGTACTTC. It yields the protein CASSSPDRVSSYEQYF.